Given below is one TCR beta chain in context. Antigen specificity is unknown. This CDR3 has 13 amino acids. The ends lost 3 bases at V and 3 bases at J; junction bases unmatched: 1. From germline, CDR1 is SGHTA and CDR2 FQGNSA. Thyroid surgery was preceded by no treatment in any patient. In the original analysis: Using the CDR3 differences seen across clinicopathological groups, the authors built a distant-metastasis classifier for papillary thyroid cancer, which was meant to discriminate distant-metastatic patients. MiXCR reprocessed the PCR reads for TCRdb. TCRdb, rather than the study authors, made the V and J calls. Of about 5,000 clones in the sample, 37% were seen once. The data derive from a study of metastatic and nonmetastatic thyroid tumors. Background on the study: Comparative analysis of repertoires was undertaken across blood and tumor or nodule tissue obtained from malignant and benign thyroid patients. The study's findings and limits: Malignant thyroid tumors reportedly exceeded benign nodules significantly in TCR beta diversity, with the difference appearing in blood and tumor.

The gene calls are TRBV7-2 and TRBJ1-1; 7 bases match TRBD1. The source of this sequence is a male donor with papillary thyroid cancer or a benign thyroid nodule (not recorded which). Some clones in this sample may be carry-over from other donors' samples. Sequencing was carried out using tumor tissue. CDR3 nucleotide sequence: TGTGCCAGCAGCTTGGGACAGTACACTGAAGCTTTCTTT. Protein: CASSLGQYTEAFF.